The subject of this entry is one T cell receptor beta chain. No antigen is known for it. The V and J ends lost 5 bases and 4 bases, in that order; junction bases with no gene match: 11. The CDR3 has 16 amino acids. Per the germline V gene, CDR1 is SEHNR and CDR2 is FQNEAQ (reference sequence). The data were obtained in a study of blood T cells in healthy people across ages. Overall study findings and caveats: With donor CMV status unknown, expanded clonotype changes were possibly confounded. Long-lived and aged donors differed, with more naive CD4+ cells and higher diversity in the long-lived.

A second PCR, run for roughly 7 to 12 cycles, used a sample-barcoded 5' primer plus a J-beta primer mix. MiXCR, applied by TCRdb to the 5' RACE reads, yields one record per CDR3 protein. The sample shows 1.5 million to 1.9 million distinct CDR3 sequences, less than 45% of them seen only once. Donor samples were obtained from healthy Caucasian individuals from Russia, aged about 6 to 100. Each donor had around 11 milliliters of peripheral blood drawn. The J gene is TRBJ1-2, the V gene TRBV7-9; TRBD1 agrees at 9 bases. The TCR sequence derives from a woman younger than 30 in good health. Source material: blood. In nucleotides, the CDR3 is TGTGCCAGCAGCCCACTAACGGGACAGGGCACCTATGGCTACACCTTC. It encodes CASSPLTGQGTYGYTF.